The rows below give T cell receptor beta chains drawn from one sample of a study of beta chain features in type 1 diabetes. Assay used: immunoSEQ multiplex PCR; TCRdb lists only in-frame clones, some missing. The profile shows 150,000 to 200,000 clones, 7.8% of them singletons. The sample consisted of central memory CD4+ T cells from blood. The receptors shown here come from a middle-aged woman with type 1 diabetes. Both conserved end residues are part of each CDR3. The order of the fields is D gene, V gene, J gene, clone size, CDR3 protein, CDR3 DNA. A D gene is named only where the DNA matches it firmly. The listing skips clone size in some rows; elsewhere it reads once, few, many or a size class.

>NA|TRBV6-5|TRBJ2-1|NA
CATARSLASYNEQFF
TGTGCCACCGCCCGCTCCCTGGCCTCCTACAATGAGCAGTTCTTC
>TRBD2|TRBV28|TRBJ2-2|NA
CASNPGLANTGELFF
TGTGCCAGCAACCCGGGACTAGCGAACACCGGGGAGCTGTTTTTT
>NA|TRBV25-1|TRBJ2-1|NA
CASRSQGRSNEQFF
TGTGCCAGCAGATCACAGGGAAGGAGCAATGAGCAGTTCTTC
>NA|TRBV6-1|TRBJ1-1|few
CASSEQGGTEAFF
TGTGCCAGCAGTGAACAGGGAGGCACTGAAGCTTTCTTT
>NA|TRBV6-5|TRBJ2-7|few
CASSPDPASSYEQYF
TGTGCCAGCAGCCCCGACCCTGCTAGCTCCTACGAGCAGTACTTC
>TRBD1|TRBV19|TRBJ2-1|NA
CASSTGQGVNEQFF
TGTGCCAGTAGTACGGGACAGGGGGTAAATGAGCAGTTCTTC
>NA|TRBV28|TRBJ2-7|few
CASSLGGSPYEQYF
TGTGCCAGCAGTTTAGGGGGCAGCCCGTACGAGCAGTACTTC
>NA|TRBV7-2|TRBJ2-5|few
CASSRPGTRETQYF
TGTGCCAGCAGCCGCCCCGGGACTCGGGAGACCCAGTACTTC
>TRBD2|TRBV25-1|TRBJ2-7|NA
CASSWTSGYEQYF
TGTGCCAGCAGTTGGACTAGCGGATACGAGCAGTACTTC
>NA|TRBV2|TRBJ2-5|few
CASGRRGLQETQYF
TGTGCCAGCGGTCGGCGGGGGCTCCAAGAGACCCAGTACTTC
>NA|TRBV4-3|TRBJ1-2|NA
CASSQDKGGSYGYTF
TGCGCCAGCAGCCAAGATAAGGGAGGTAGCTATGGCTACACCTTC
>NA|TRBV15|TRBJ1-5|many
CATSPQKDQPQHF
TGTGCCACCAGCCCCCAGAAAGATCAGCCCCAGCATTTT
>TRBD1|TRBV18|TRBJ1-1|few
CASSPRQGRTEAFF
TGTGCCAGCTCACCAAGACAGGGTAGGACTGAAGCTTTCTTT
>NA|TRBV5-8|TRBJ2-5|few
CASSSRVGETQYF
TGTGCCAGCAGCTCCAGGGTTGGAGAGACCCAGTACTTC
>NA|TRBV28|TRBJ2-6|few
CASSSGYSGANVLTF
TGTGCCAGCAGCTCAGGGTACTCTGGGGCCAACGTCCTGACTTTC
>NA|TRBV7-2|TRBJ2-3|NA
CASSLGGRSADTQYF
TGTGCCAGCAGCTTAGGGGGCAGGAGCGCAGATACGCAGTATTTT
>TRBD1|TRBV9|TRBJ2-2|NA
CASSGGPGQGVSGELFF
TGTGCCAGCAGCGGAGGGCCGGGACAGGGGGTTTCCGGGGAGCTGTTTTTT
>NA|TRBV7-3|TRBJ2-3|NA
CASSSTTQSADTQYF
TGTGCCAGCAGCTCTACGACTCAGAGTGCAGATACGCAGTATTTT
>NA|TRBV7-9|TRBJ1-5|few
CASSLDGNHQPQHF
TGTGCCAGCAGCCTCGACGGGAACCATCAGCCCCAGCATTTT
>NA|TRBV28|TRBJ1-3|NA
CASSYHRGISGNTIYF
TGTGCCAGCAGTTACCACCGGGGGATCTCTGGAAACACCATATATTTT
>NA|TRBV4-2|TRBJ1-1|NA
CASSQTPPGGLNTEAFF
TGTGCCAGCAGCCAGACCCCTCCCGGGGGTCTGAACACTGAAGCTTTCTTT
>NA|TRBV7-2|TRBJ1-5|NA
CASTLHNTGVQPQHF
TGTGCCAGCACCTTACACAACACCGGGGTACAGCCCCAGCATTTT
>TRBD1|TRBV4-3|TRBJ1-5|NA
CASSQRVGQSNQPQHF
TGCGCCAGCAGCCAACGCGTGGGACAGAGCAATCAGCCCCAGCATTTT
>TRBD2|TRBV28|TRBJ2-1|NA
CASSWPVAGGPDEQFF
TGTGCCAGCAGTTGGCCCGTAGCGGGAGGGCCGGATGAGCAGTTCTTC
>NA|TRBV29-1|TRBJ2-1|few
CSAGEGGEQFF
TGCAGCGCCGGAGAAGGAGGAGAGCAGTTCTTC
>NA|TRBV19|TRBJ2-7|NA
CASSMSFGYEQYF
TGTGCCAGTAGTATGAGTTTCGGCTACGAGCAGTACTTC
>TRBD2|TRBV27|TRBJ2-1|few
CASFKRENENEQFF
TGTGCCAGCTTCAAGCGGGAGAACGAGAATGAGCAGTTCTTC
>NA|TRBV27|TRBJ2-5|few
CASRTQIQETQYF
TGTGCCAGCAGGACACAGATCCAAGAGACCCAGTACTTC
>TRBD2|TRBV27|TRBJ2-3|NA
CASSLTSPTDTQYF
TGTGCCAGCAGTTTGACTAGCCCCACAGATACGCAGTATTTT
>TRBD1|TRBV7-3|TRBJ2-1|few
CASSTGQGNEQFF
TGTGCCAGCAGCACGGGACAGGGGAATGAGCAGTTCTTC
>TRBD1|TRBV7-2|TRBJ1-2|few
CASSPGTGRGYTF
TGTGCCAGCAGTCCCGGGACAGGTCGTGGCTACACCTTC